The clone carrying this T cell receptor (beta chain) was counted only a few times. What it binds is unknown. This entry belongs to a study of response to subunit inactivated influenza vaccine. General study findings and limits: New T cells are recruited in small numbers by each seasonal influenza vaccination, according to the authors' suggestion.

V lost 1 base and J lost 6; bases outside the gene matches: 8. This CDR3 comprises 16 residues. Per the germline V gene, CDR1 is LGHDT and CDR2 is YNNKEL (reference sequence). MiXCR, applied by TCRdb to the RT-PCR reads, yields one record per CDR3 protein. Among about 700,000 distinct CDR3 sequences, approximately 13% were seen once, and the ten largest hold less than 7%. This TCR was sampled from a man aged 45-60 years who received an inactivated influenza vaccine. The material was PBMCs from blood, obtained 14 to 15 days before vaccination. The chain employs TRBV3-1 and TRBJ2-3; TRBD2 aligns across 9 bases. CDR3 nucleotide sequence: TGTGCCAGCAGCCAAGGGGAAGATAGCGGGAGTGATACGCAGTATTTT. Protein: CASSQGEDSGSDTQYF.